This TCR beta chain was captured by sequencing in a study of T cell changes during pregnancy in multiple sclerosis. The junction had 9 bases not matched to a gene; V was cut back by 1 base and J by 5 bases. The CDR3 extends over 16 amino acids. Germline lookup yields CDR1 LNHDA and CDR2 SQIVND (reference sequence). Sequenced by immunoSEQ multiplex PCR; TCRdb stores in-frame clones only, minus some. The sample lists tens of thousands of clones, roughly nine tenths seen once, with over 7.5% in the top ten. The sequencing here drew on peripheral blood, taken after pregnancy. This TCR derives from a female donor in good health, enrolled as a control in a pregnancy study. The chain joins TRBV19 to TRBJ2-5, with 8 bases that match TRBD2. The DNA of the CDR3 is TGTGCCAGTAGTATAGGAGGAGCGGGGGACGGGGAGACCCAGTACTTC. It specifies CASSIGGAGDGETQYF.